This is a list of T cell receptor beta chains from one sample in a study of CD8 T cells in ankylosing spondylitis. TCRdb re-derived calls from the 5' RACE reads in MiXCR, one entry per CDR3 protein. The sample records about 800,000 distinct CDR3 sequences, approximately 12% being singletons. Sequencing was done on a sample of blood, either unsorted or a sorted T cell fraction (not recorded which). Receptors were obtained from a male donor with ankylosing spondylitis. CDR3s include the opening cysteine and the closing phenylalanine or tryptophan. Fields, in order: clone size, D gene, V gene, J gene, CDR3 protein, CDR3 DNA. The D gene is left open where the match is weak. Rows give clone size only sometimes, using once, few, many, or a class for an expanded clone.

abundance: -
d_gene: TRBD2
v_gene: TRBV6-4
j_gene: TRBJ2-3
CDR3aa: CASSESLAGVNTQYF
CDR3nt: TGTGCCAGCAGTGAATCCCTAGCGGGAGTGAATACGCAGTATTTT

abundance: few
d_gene: -
v_gene: TRBV6-1
j_gene: TRBJ2-3
CDR3aa: CAALQQGTDTQYF
CDR3nt: TGTGCCGCCCTTCAACAGGGAACAGATACGCAGTATTTT

abundance: many
d_gene: TRBD1
v_gene: TRBV20-1
j_gene: TRBJ2-1
CDR3aa: CSASRGQGWNEQFF
CDR3nt: TGCAGTGCTAGCCGTGGACAGGGATGGAATGAGCAGTTCTTC

abundance: -
d_gene: -
v_gene: TRBV15
j_gene: TRBJ1-6
CDR3aa: CATSIMLGAPLHF
CDR3nt: TGTGCCACCAGCATAATGTTGGGGGCACCCCTCCACTTT

abundance: -
d_gene: -
v_gene: TRBV5-5
j_gene: TRBJ2-5
CDR3aa: CASNRYGIQETQYF
CDR3nt: TGTGCCAGCAACCGTTACGGGATTCAAGAGACCCAGTACTTC

abundance: -
d_gene: TRBD1
v_gene: TRBV7-2
j_gene: TRBJ1-1
CDR3aa: CASSPTRTGEAFF
CDR3nt: TGTGCCAGCAGCCCTACACGGACAGGGGAAGCTTTCTTT

abundance: -
d_gene: -
v_gene: TRBV28
j_gene: TRBJ2-1
CDR3aa: CASSSWRVGGGGSSYNEQFF
CDR3nt: TGTGCCAGCAGTTCTTGGCGGGTAGGGGGAGGGGGGAGCTCCTACAATGAGCAGTTCTTC

abundance: few
d_gene: TRBD1
v_gene: TRBV4-1
j_gene: TRBJ1-2
CDR3aa: CASSQYRGSYGYTF
CDR3nt: TGCGCCAGCAGCCAGTACAGGGGGAGTTATGGCTACACCTTC

abundance: -
d_gene: TRBD2
v_gene: TRBV5-1
j_gene: TRBJ2-3
CDR3aa: CASSLVLAGFTDTQYF
CDR3nt: TGCGCCAGCAGCTTGGTCCTAGCGGGGTTCACAGATACGCAGTATTTT

abundance: -
d_gene: TRBD2
v_gene: TRBV3-1
j_gene: TRBJ2-1
CDR3aa: CASSQDLASGRTRQFF
CDR3nt: TGTGCCAGCAGCCAAGATCTTGCTAGCGGGAGGACTAGGCAGTTCTTC

abundance: few
d_gene: -
v_gene: TRBV5-1
j_gene: TRBJ2-7
CDR3aa: CASSLGRPLAYEQYF
CDR3nt: TGCGCCAGCAGCTTGGGGCGACCACTGGCCTACGAGCAGTACTTC

abundance: many
d_gene: -
v_gene: TRBV6-2/TRBV6-3
j_gene: TRBJ2-3
CDR3aa: CASSYSRQGRRDTQYF
CDR3nt: TGTGCCAGCAGTTACTCGAGGCAGGGAAGACGAGATACGCAGTATTTT

abundance: many
d_gene: -
v_gene: TRBV20-1
j_gene: TRBJ2-7
CDR3aa: CSATRDGDNYEQYF
CDR3nt: TGCAGTGCTACCCGGGACGGGGATAACTACGAGCAGTACTTC

abundance: -
d_gene: TRBD1
v_gene: TRBV4-2
j_gene: TRBJ2-7
CDR3aa: CASSQGDRLNEQYF
CDR3nt: TGTGCCAGCAGCCAGGGGGACAGGTTAAACGAGCAGTACTTC

abundance: -
d_gene: TRBD2
v_gene: TRBV11-2
j_gene: TRBJ2-5
CDR3aa: CASSLGYSSGGAQETQYF
CDR3nt: TGTGCCAGCAGCTTAGGATATTCTAGCGGGGGGGCCCAAGAGACCCAGTACTTC

abundance: few
d_gene: TRBD2
v_gene: TRBV7-2
j_gene: TRBJ2-3
CDR3aa: CASSETSGRWADTQYF
CDR3nt: TGTGCCAGCAGCGAGACTAGCGGGAGGTGGGCAGATACGCAGTATTTT

abundance: -
d_gene: TRBD1
v_gene: TRBV5-1
j_gene: TRBJ1-1
CDR3aa: CASSRGTGGSVTEAFF
CDR3nt: TGCGCCAGCAGCCGCGGGACAGGGGGCTCGGTTACTGAAGCTTTCTTT

abundance: few
d_gene: TRBD2
v_gene: TRBV20-1
j_gene: TRBJ2-7
CDR3aa: CSASLAGVLHEQYF
CDR3nt: TGCAGTGCTAGTCTAGCGGGAGTTCTCCACGAGCAGTACTTC

abundance: -
d_gene: TRBD2
v_gene: TRBV6-1
j_gene: TRBJ2-2
CDR3aa: CASTRLAGVPRELFF
CDR3nt: TGTGCCAGCACTCGACTAGCGGGAGTCCCCCGGGAGCTGTTTTTT

abundance: -
d_gene: -
v_gene: TRBV20-1
j_gene: TRBJ2-3
CDR3aa: CSATRSGVGTDTQYF
CDR3nt: TGCAGTGCTACCCGTAGCGGAGTCGGCACAGATACGCAGTATTTT

abundance: few
d_gene: TRBD1
v_gene: TRBV7-2
j_gene: TRBJ1-2
CDR3aa: CASSRQGVGYGYTF
CDR3nt: TGTGCCAGCAGCAGACAGGGTGTTGGATATGGCTACACCTTC

abundance: many
d_gene: -
v_gene: TRBV5-1
j_gene: TRBJ1-1
CDR3aa: CASSLVQGWTEAFF
CDR3nt: TGCGCCAGCAGCTTGGTCCAGGGATGGACTGAAGCTTTCTTT

abundance: -
d_gene: -
v_gene: TRBV4-3
j_gene: TRBJ1-2
CDR3aa: CASSQDETMDGAGVGYTF
CDR3nt: TGCGCCAGCAGCCAAGACGAAACCATGGACGGTGCTGGGGTTGGCTACACCTTC

abundance: -
d_gene: -
v_gene: TRBV18
j_gene: TRBJ1-4
CDR3aa: CASSPSTREEKLFF
CDR3nt: TGTGCCAGCTCACCGAGTACGAGGGAAGAAAAACTGTTTTTT

abundance: few
d_gene: -
v_gene: TRBV4-3
j_gene: TRBJ1-5
CDR3aa: CASSQAASGYQPQHF
CDR3nt: TGCGCCAGCAGCCAAGCGGCGTCAGGATATCAGCCCCAGCATTTT

abundance: -
d_gene: -
v_gene: TRBV4-1
j_gene: TRBJ2-5
CDR3aa: CASSAQERLETQYF
CDR3nt: TGCGCCAGCAGCGCCCAGGAGAGGTTGGAGACCCAGTACTTC

abundance: -
d_gene: TRBD1
v_gene: TRBV10-3
j_gene: TRBJ1-6
CDR3aa: CAISEWGQGVNSPLHF
CDR3nt: TGTGCCATCAGTGAATGGGGCCAGGGGGTGAATTCACCCCTCCACTTT

abundance: few
d_gene: -
v_gene: TRBV14
j_gene: TRBJ2-7
CDR3aa: CASRMGIRPSYEQYF
CDR3nt: TGTGCCAGCAGGATGGGGATTCGGCCCTCCTACGAGCAGTACTTC

abundance: few
d_gene: -
v_gene: TRBV5-1
j_gene: TRBJ2-1
CDR3aa: CASSLVLRNEQFF
CDR3nt: TGCGCCAGCAGCTTGGTTCTGAGGAATGAGCAGTTCTTC

abundance: few
d_gene: -
v_gene: TRBV12-3/TRBV12-4
j_gene: TRBJ2-7
CDR3aa: CASSFGVGEQYF
CDR3nt: TGTGCCAGCAGTTTTGGGGTTGGCGAGCAGTACTTC

abundance: few
d_gene: -
v_gene: TRBV6-1
j_gene: TRBJ1-5
CDR3aa: CASRKQINQPQHF
CDR3nt: TGTGCCAGCAGGAAACAGATCAATCAGCCCCAGCATTTT

abundance: -
d_gene: TRBD1
v_gene: TRBV12-3/TRBV12-4
j_gene: TRBJ2-7
CDR3aa: CASRPRGLSYEQYF
CDR3nt: TGTGCCAGCAGGCCAAGGGGGCTCTCCTACGAGCAGTACTTC

abundance: few
d_gene: -
v_gene: TRBV10-3
j_gene: TRBJ1-4
CDR3aa: CATKYGHSNEKLFF
CDR3nt: TGTGCCACGAAGTACGGACACAGTAATGAAAAACTGTTTTTT

abundance: many
d_gene: TRBD2
v_gene: TRBV20-1
j_gene: TRBJ2-3
CDR3aa: CSARPPVSGGKETQYF
CDR3nt: TGCAGTGCTAGACCTCCGGTTAGCGGGGGGAAAGAGACGCAGTATTTT

abundance: many
d_gene: -
v_gene: TRBV4-3
j_gene: TRBJ1-6
CDR3aa: CASSQFVGNSPLHF
CDR3nt: TGCGCCAGCAGCCAATTCGTCGGAAATTCACCCCTCCACTTT

abundance: few
d_gene: TRBD2
v_gene: TRBV5-4
j_gene: TRBJ2-5
CDR3aa: CASSSRLLAGASEQETQYF
CDR3nt: TGTGCCAGCAGCTCACGACTGTTAGCGGGGGCCTCGGAGCAAGAGACCCAGTACTTC

abundance: few
d_gene: -
v_gene: TRBV20-1
j_gene: TRBJ1-4
CDR3aa: CSARDLAGWEKLFF
CDR3nt: TGCAGTGCTAGAGATCTGGCAGGCTGGGAAAAACTGTTTTTT

abundance: -
d_gene: TRBD2
v_gene: TRBV7-2
j_gene: TRBJ2-3
CDR3aa: CASSLSLAVGDGADTQYF
CDR3nt: TGTGCCAGCAGCTTATCCCTAGCGGTGGGGGATGGCGCAGATACGCAGTATTTT

abundance: -
d_gene: -
v_gene: TRBV29-1
j_gene: TRBJ2-3
CDR3aa: CSVAGTPILGGTDTQYF
CDR3nt: TGCAGCGTTGCCGGGACGCCGATTTTAGGGGGCACAGATACGCAGTATTTT

abundance: -
d_gene: -
v_gene: TRBV29-1
j_gene: TRBJ2-7
CDR3aa: CSVVLPGSSYEQYF
CDR3nt: TGCAGCGTTGTCCTCCCGGGGAGCTCCTACGAGCAGTACTTC

abundance: -
d_gene: -
v_gene: TRBV9
j_gene: TRBJ1-1
CDR3aa: CASSVAGQARGTEAFF
CDR3nt: TGTGCCAGCAGCGTAGCGGGTCAGGCCCGGGGGACTGAAGCTTTCTTT

abundance: many
d_gene: TRBD1
v_gene: TRBV7-9
j_gene: TRBJ2-7
CDR3aa: CASSLGPRTGGYEQYF
CDR3nt: TGTGCCAGCAGCTTAGGTCCCCGGACAGGGGGCTACGAGCAGTACTTC